These T cell receptor beta chains were read from a single sample in a study of CXCR3-negative and CXCR3-positive naive CD8 T cells. From its re-call of the 5' RACE reads, TCRdb lists each CDR3 protein once, without DNA. The sample holds around 63,000 distinct CDR3 sequences. Sequences were obtained from naive CXCR3+ CD8+ T cells from blood. Source of these receptors: a human donor in good health. Some clones in this sample may be carry-over from other donors' samples. Each CDR3 is given with its conserved first and last residue.

j_gene	v_gene	CDR3aa
TRBJ2-7	TRBV21-1	CASSKDPGWEQYF
TRBJ2-5	TRBV10-3	CAISELKGQETQYF
TRBJ1-1	TRBV21-1	CASSPHEGAGTEAFF
TRBJ1-2	TRBV9	CASSTPGEGNGYTF
TRBJ1-5	TRBV9	CASSQWDRVNQPQHF
TRBJ2-1	TRBV15	CATSRAGQGDYNEQFF
TRBJ2-3	TRBV29-1	CSVPTSRTDTQYF
TRBJ2-7	TRBV7-2	CATTSGGAAYEQYF
TRBJ1-1	TRBV7-8	CASSLNQNLNTEAFF
TRBJ1-2	TRBV4-1	CASSQEGGGTIYGYTF
TRBJ2-2	TRBV12-3/TRBV12-4	CATSSPGQENTGELFF
TRBJ2-7	TRBV19	CASSSQGYEQYF
TRBJ2-1	TRBV25-1	CASSEPQGLAGLPQFF
TRBJ1-1	TRBV28	CASSYLNDEAFF
TRBJ2-7	TRBV28	CASNPTGSYEQYF
TRBJ2-7	TRBV20-1	CSARDSQGRFSYEQYF
TRBJ2-1	TRBV19	CASSIAYNEQFF
TRBJ2-1	TRBV5-4	CASSSAPEQFF
TRBJ2-1	TRBV7-2	CASSSPSGGAKNEQFF
TRBJ1-1	TRBV6-2/TRBV6-3	CASSYVDPNTEAFF
TRBJ1-1	TRBV12-5	CASGLVNTGEAFF
TRBJ1-4	TRBV12-3/TRBV12-4	CASRSRGATNEKLFF
TRBJ1-4	TRBV4-2	CASSKPPGHSLF
TRBJ2-1	TRBV7-3	CASSWTGPRSEQFF
TRBJ2-7	TRBV28	CASSPGTSGSYEQYF
TRBJ2-1	TRBV7-2	CASSGTSGGVGEQFF
TRBJ2-2	TRBV28	CASSLEAGELFF
TRBJ2-7	TRBV3-1	CASSPQGAREQYF
TRBJ2-5	TRBV27	CASSLTVRGAQETQYF
TRBJ2-1	TRBV18	CASSGRGYYNEQFF
TRBJ2-1	TRBV3-1	CASSQGSNEQFF
TRBJ2-1	TRBV6-6	CASSYSLAGVLNEQFF
TRBJ2-7	TRBV20-1	CSASQDSLYEQYF
TRBJ2-7	TRBV2	CASSEWTGDTYEQYF
TRBJ1-2	TRBV2	CASSASQGFYGYTF
TRBJ2-1	TRBV6-2/TRBV6-3	CASSYLMNEQFF
TRBJ1-6	TRBV12-3/TRBV12-4	CASSLSFRDTNNSPLHF
TRBJ2-7	TRBV5-1	CASRLGQAYEQYF
TRBJ1-3	TRBV28	CASSLSLSGNTIYF